Presented here are 25 T cell receptor beta chains from one specimen sequenced in a study of shared clonotypes between healthy human individuals. Produced via immunoSEQ multiplex PCR; TCRdb's table is partial and in-frame only. The sample has about 960,000 clones; 60% to 85% are singletons. The material sequenced was memory CD4+ T cells sorted from blood. As to subset: CD45RA-negative fraction. The source is a man between 18 and 29 years old in good health.

The rearrangement uses TRBV27 and TRBJ1-4; the match to TRBD1 covers 8 bases. The CDR3 is 14 amino acids. The junction had 7 bases not matched to a gene; V was cut back by 6 bases and J by 7 bases. Per the germline V gene, CDR1 is MNHEY and CDR2 is SMNVEV (reference sequence). The CDR3 is CASRAGTGREKLFF. For the CDR3, the DNA is TGTGCCAGCAGGGCCGGGACAGGACGTGAAAAACTGTTTTTT.

This clone appeared once. The chain joins TRBV6-4 to TRBJ2-6; D uncertain. Per germline, CDR1 MRHNA and CDR2 SNTAGT. The ends were cut back, 7 bases at V and 4 bases at J, with 11 bases in the middle. The CDR3 length is 14 residues. CDR3 DNA sequence: TGTGCCAGCAAACGAGATACAGGGGCCAACGTCCTGACTTTC. Translated: CASKRDTGANVLTF.

This clone showed up many times. This chain links TRBV5-1 with TRBJ2-1; tentatively, D is TRBD2 (5 bases). Germline-derived CDR1 and CDR2 are SGHRS and YFSETQ. The V end lost 4 bases, the J end lost 7 bases, and 18 bases lay between the germline ends. CDR3 length: 15 residues. CDR3 DNA: TGCGCCAGCAGCCCCGGTAGTCGAACGGGGAATGAGCAGTTCTTC. It encodes CASSPGSRTGNEQFF.

The CDR3 loop reads CASRLNIYQGARETQYF. The CDR3 region has the DNA TGTGCCAGCAGGTTAAACATCTACCAGGGGGCCCGAGAGACCCAGTACTTC. This chain links TRBV11-2 with TRBJ2-5; TRBD1 matches at 8 bases. The CDR3 has 17 residues. The J segment lost 4 bases and the V segment lost 6 bases, leaving 16 bases of the junction unmatched. Germline-derived CDR1 and CDR2 are SGHAT and FQNNGV.

The chain recombines TRBV9 with TRBJ2-7; no clear D gene. Germline V gene sequence: CDR1 SGDLS, CDR2 YYNGEE. CDR3 length equals 18 residues. Trimming stripped 3 bases from V and 0 bases from J, with 22 bases between. The CDR3: CASSARKLSKAHSYEQYF. The DNA of the CDR3 is TGTGCCAGCAGCGCCCGAAAGCTATCCAAAGCGCACTCCTACGAGCAGTACTTC.

About this clone: In the same sample, other DNA sequences code for this CDR3. This rearrangement joins TRBV6-1 to TRBJ2-3; D is uncertain. This CDR3 has 12 amino acids. The germline V gene encodes CDR1 MNHNS and CDR2 SASEGT. With 6 bases removed from V and 0 bases from J, the gap between germline ends came to 4 bases. CDR3 DNA sequence: TGTGCCAGCAGGGGAAGCACAGATACGCAGTATTTT. It is translated as CASRGSTDTQYF.

This chain joins TRBV5-1 and TRBJ1-5; D not certain. The CDR3 length is 15 residues. With 4 bases removed from V and 0 bases from J, the gap between germline ends came to 11 bases. Germline lookup yields CDR1 SGHRS and CDR2 YFSETQ. The CDR3 is CASSPDGYSNQPQHF. CDR3 coding DNA: TGCGCCAGCAGCCCCGACGGTTATAGCAATCAGCCCCAGCATTTT.

This chain uses TRBV21-1 with TRBJ1-5. TRBV21-1 is noted as a pseudogene. The CDR3 is 11 amino acids. The CDR3 reads CASRRDQPQHF. As DNA, the CDR3 is TGTGCCAGCCGCCGTGATCAGCCCCAGCATTTT.

This clone has only a few counts. This chain links TRBV5-8 with TRBJ1-2, with 9 positions matching TRBD1. The CDR3 contains 14 residues. Per germline, CDR1 SGHTS and CDR2 YDEGEE. V lost 7 bases, J lost 4 bases, and 8 bases stayed unmatched. The CDR3 coding sequence is TGTGCCAGCCGTCGAACAGGGGGCACCTATGGCTACACCTTC. Amino acids: CASRRTGGTYGYTF.

A remark on this clone: This sample includes further DNA sequences coding for the same CDR3. This rearrangement joins TRBV5-4 to TRBJ2-7; D may be TRBD2 (5 bases). Germline V CDR1 and CDR2: SGHNT, YYREEE (reference sequence). The CDR3 consists of 13 residues. Deletions cut 0 bases from V and 3 bases from J, with 7 bases between. The CDR3 sequence: CASSLGGHYEQYF. Written as DNA, the CDR3 is TGTGCCAGCAGCTTGGGAGGGCACTACGAGCAGTACTTC.

The gene calls are TRBV5-8 and TRBJ1-5; D call uncertain. The CDR3 covers 14 residues. Germline-derived CDR1 and CDR2 are SGHTS and YDEGEE. V gave up 5 bases and J gave up 0 bases, with 9 bases separating them. CDR3 sequence: CASSRGFSNQPQHF. The CDR3 DNA reads TGTGCCAGCAGTCGGGGATTTAGCAATCAGCCCCAGCATTTT.

J is TRBJ2-1 and V is TRBV5-1, with TRBD2 matching over 7 bases. V lost 4 bases, J lost 5 bases, and 3 bases stayed unmatched. Looked up from germline, CDR1 is SGHRS and CDR2 is YFSETQ. This CDR3 region has 13 residues. Here the CDR3 reads CASSTGGNNEQFF. The CDR3 DNA sequence: TGCGCCAGCAGCACGGGGGGAAACAATGAGCAGTTCTTC.

This clone came up a few times. The rearrangement uses TRBV9 and TRBJ2-6; D may be TRBD2 (5 bases). This CDR3 is 15 amino acids long. CDR1 and CDR2 (germline): SGDLS, YYNGEE. Trimming left V 3 bases short and J 4 bases short, with 11 bases between. The CDR3 here is CASSGQAGGANVLTF. The CDR3 DNA is TGTGCCAGCAGCGGGCAGGCGGGCGGGGCCAACGTCCTGACTTTC.

V and J are TRBV4-3 and TRBJ2-7; D possibly corresponds to TRBD1 (6 bases). With 4 bases removed from V and 5 bases from J, the gap between germline ends came to 18 bases. CDR3 length equals 15 residues. Germline CDR1 and CDR2: LGHNA and YSLEER. The CDR3: CASSPRGGITDEQYF. The CDR3 DNA reads TGCGCCAGCAGCCCCCGAGGGGGAATCACGGACGAGCAGTACTTC.

The chain combines TRBV5-6 with TRBJ2-7, with 9 bases matching TRBD1. Germline V CDR1 and CDR2: SGHDT, YYEEEE. V lost 1 base, J lost 7 bases, and 6 bases stayed unmatched. The CDR3 is 14 residues long. The CDR3 bases are TGTGCCAGCAGCTTGTGGGGACAGGGATGGGAGCAGTACTTC. This sequence encodes CASSLWGQGWEQYF.

The gene calls are TRBV18 and TRBJ1-1, with 8 bases matching TRBD1. The CDR3 spans 14 residues. Germline V gives CDR1 KGHSH, CDR2 LQKENI. After removal of 6 bases from V and 4 bases from J, the junction contained 7 bases not matched to a gene. CDR3 nucleotides: TGTGCCAGCTCTCTGGGACAGGCGGCCACTGAAGCTTTCTTT. It translates to CASSLGQAATEAFF.

V is TRBV18 and J is TRBJ1-4; D is unresolved. The CDR3 length is 12 residues. With 6 bases removed from V and 8 bases from J, the gap between germline ends came to 10 bases. In germline, CDR1 is KGHSH, CDR2 LQKENI. CDR3 amino acids: CASSGPTEKLFF. The CDR3 nucleotides read TGTGCCAGCTCTGGGCCGACCGAAAAACTGTTTTTT.

The chain joins TRBV4-2 to TRBJ2-2; D could derive from TRBD1 or TRBD2 (5 bases each). CDR1 LGHNA and CDR2 YNFKEQ come from the germline V gene. The CDR3 is 15 residues long. The V and J ends lost 0 bases and 6 bases respectively, with 11 bases between them. CDR3: CASSQDRGPPGELFF. The CDR3 nucleotides are TGTGCCAGCAGCCAAGATAGGGGACCCCCCGGGGAGCTGTTTTTT.

Worth noting for this clone: Other DNA sequences of this sample code for an identical CDR3. This chain joins TRBV30 and TRBJ2-3; TRBD1 agrees at 7 bases. Germline-derived CDR1 and CDR2 are GTSNPN and SVGIG (reference sequence). V lost 3 bases and J lost 0; bases outside the gene matches: 3. This CDR3 is 14 amino acids long. DNA of the CDR3: TGTGCCTGGAGCCGACAGGGAAGCACAGATACGCAGTATTTT. This codes for CAWSRQGSTDTQYF.

The CDR3 nucleotides read TGCGCCAGCAGCCAAGATCACGTTTATGGCTACACCTTC. Its protein product is CASSQDHVYGYTF. This chain joins TRBV4-3 and TRBJ1-2; no reliable D call. The CDR3 is 13 amino acids. Trimming took off 0 bases at V and 5 bases at J, with 7 bases between the two ends. Germline loops: CDR1 LGHNA, CDR2 YSLEER.

The chain couples TRBV11-2 to TRBJ1-4, with D possibly being TRBD1 (6 bases). The CDR3 length is 17 residues. Germline-derived CDR1 and CDR2 are SGHAT and FQNNGV. V dropped 6 bases and J dropped 0 bases, with 17 bases sitting between them. Here the CDR3 DNA reads TGTGCCAGCAGAACAGGGACGGGCCGTACAACTAATGAAAAACTGTTTTTT. It encodes CASRTGTGRTTNEKLFF.

This clone was seen only a few times. This sequence joins TRBV10-2 and TRBJ1-5; D gene unclear. CDR1 and CDR2 (germline): WSHSY, SAAADI. The CDR3 totals 14 residues. Trimming cost V 2 bases and J 6 bases, with 11 bases left between them. CDR3 in DNA: TGCGCCAGCAGTGAGATGGGAGGCGGTCAGCCCCAGCATTTT. It specifies CASSEMGGGQPQHF.

This chain uses TRBV5-1 with TRBJ2-7; a weak D match, TRBD1 (6 bases). V gave up 3 bases and J gave up 0 bases, with 10 bases separating them. The CDR3 loop spans 14 amino acids. Germline V CDR1 and CDR2: SGHRS, YFSETQ. The CDR3 reads CASSSQGPSYEQYF. The CDR3 DNA reads as TGCGCCAGCAGCTCACAGGGACCCTCCTACGAGCAGTACTTC.

The V and J genes are TRBV7-2 and TRBJ2-3, with 11 bases identical to TRBD2. The V segment lost 4 bases and the J segment 7 bases; nucleotides outside the gene matches: 7. The CDR3 spans 15 residues. CDR1 and CDR2 from the germline V gene are SGHTA and FQGNSA. CDR3 amino acids: CASSSGLADRHTQYF. The CDR3 region has the DNA TGTGCCAGCAGCTCGGGACTAGCGGATAGACATACGCAGTATTTT.

This clone was recorded a few times. Distinct nucleotide sequences in the sample also encode this CDR3. The chain joins TRBV11-2 to TRBJ2-3, with 7 bases that match TRBD2. CDR3 size: 15 residues. CDR1 SGHAT and CDR2 FQNNGV come from the germline V gene. J gave up 3 bases and V 3 bases, and 6 bases lay outside the gene matches. Here the CDR3 DNA reads TGTGCCAGCAGCTTTGGGGGAGGGAGGACAGATACGCAGTATTTT. Encoded protein: CASSFGGGRTDTQYF. Full variable domain (outside the CDR3, taken from reference TRBV11-2 and TRBJ2-3): EAGVAQSPRYKIIEKRQSVAFWCNPISGHATLYWYQQILGQGPKLLIQFQNNGVVDDSQLPKDRFSAERLKGVDSTLKIQPAKLEDSAVYLCASSFGGGRTDTQYFGPGTRLTVL.